The clone carrying this T cell receptor beta chain was recorded many times. The record originates from a study of blood T cell repertoires in COVID-19. How the authors handled the data: Amplifying reference gene primers gave estimates of nucleated cell counts. Produced via immunoSEQ multiplex PCR; TCRdb's table is partial and in-frame only. From that table come the V and J calls and clone size; the DNA was used to work out D and trimming. The sample includes 45,000 to 60,000 clones, just under 80% of them seen just once. CDR3 length: 13 residues. The source material was peripheral blood. V and J are TRBV21-1 and TRBJ1-1; the table gives TRBD1 as D, unverified against the DNA. TRBV21-1 is noted as a pseudogene. The sequence was obtained from a human donor with active or convalescent COVID-19. The donor label of this sample is uncertain. CDR3 region: CAGVDRESLEAFF. In DNA form, the CDR3 reads TGTGCCGGGGTGGACAGGGAGTCCCTTGAAGCTTTCTTT.